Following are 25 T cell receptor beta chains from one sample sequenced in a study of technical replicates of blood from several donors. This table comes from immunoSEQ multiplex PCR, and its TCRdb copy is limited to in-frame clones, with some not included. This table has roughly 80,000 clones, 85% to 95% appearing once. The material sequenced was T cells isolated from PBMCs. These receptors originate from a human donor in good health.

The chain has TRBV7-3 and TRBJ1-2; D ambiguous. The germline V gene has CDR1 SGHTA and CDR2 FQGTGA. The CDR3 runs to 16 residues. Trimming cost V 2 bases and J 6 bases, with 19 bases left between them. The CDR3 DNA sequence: TGTGCCAGCAGCTTAGAGAAGGTGGTTAGCTTGGATGGCTACACCTTC. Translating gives CASSLEKVVSLDGYTF.

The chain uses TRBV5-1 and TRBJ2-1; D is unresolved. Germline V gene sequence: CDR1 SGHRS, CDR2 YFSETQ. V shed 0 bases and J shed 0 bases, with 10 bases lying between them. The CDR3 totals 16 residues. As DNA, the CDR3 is TGCGCCAGCAGCTTGGTTTGGTCGAGCTCCTACAATGAGCAGTTCTTC. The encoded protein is CASSLVWSSSYNEQFF.

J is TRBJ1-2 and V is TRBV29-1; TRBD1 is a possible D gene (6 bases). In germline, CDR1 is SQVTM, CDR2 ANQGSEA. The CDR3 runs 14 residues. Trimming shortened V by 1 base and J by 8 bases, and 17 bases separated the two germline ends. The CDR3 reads CSVEVYRELYGYTF. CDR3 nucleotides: TGCAGCGTTGAAGTTTACAGGGAGTTGTACGGCTACACCTTC.

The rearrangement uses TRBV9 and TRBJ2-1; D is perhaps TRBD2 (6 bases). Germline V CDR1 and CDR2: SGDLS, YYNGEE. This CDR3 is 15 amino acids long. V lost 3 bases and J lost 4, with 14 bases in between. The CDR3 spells CASSAQAGVYNEQFF. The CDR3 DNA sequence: TGTGCCAGCAGCGCCCAAGCGGGTGTATACAATGAGCAGTTCTTC. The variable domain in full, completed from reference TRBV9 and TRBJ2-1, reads DSGVTQTPKHLITATGQRVTLRCSPRSGDLSVYWYQQSLDQGLQFLIQYYNGEERAKGNILERFSAQQFPDLHSELNLSSLELGDSALYFCASSAQAGVYNEQFFGPGTRLTVL.

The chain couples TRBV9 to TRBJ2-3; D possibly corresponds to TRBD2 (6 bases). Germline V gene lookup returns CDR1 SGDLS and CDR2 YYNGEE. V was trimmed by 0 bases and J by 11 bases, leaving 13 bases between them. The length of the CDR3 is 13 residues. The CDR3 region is CASSVEDGSGQYF. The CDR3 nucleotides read TGTGCCAGCAGCGTAGAGGACGGGAGCGGGCAGTATTTT.

The CDR3 region has the DNA TGTGCCAGCAGTTTACCGGGACTACCGAACACCGGGGAGCTGTTTTTT. Encoded protein: CASSLPGLPNTGELFF. This chain uses TRBV27 with TRBJ2-2; 7 nucleotides match TRBD2. Germline CDR1 MNHEY, CDR2 SMNVEV (reference sequence). With 2 bases clipped from V and 0 bases from J, the junction kept 3 bases outside the gene matches. This CDR3 has 16 amino acids.

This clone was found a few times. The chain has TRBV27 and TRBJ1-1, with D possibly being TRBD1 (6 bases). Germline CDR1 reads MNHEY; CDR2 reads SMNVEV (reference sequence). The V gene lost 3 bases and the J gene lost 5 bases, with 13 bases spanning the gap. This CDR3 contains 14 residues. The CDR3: CASSFHQGKTEAFF. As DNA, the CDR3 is TGTGCCAGCAGTTTTCATCAGGGGAAGACTGAAGCTTTCTTT.

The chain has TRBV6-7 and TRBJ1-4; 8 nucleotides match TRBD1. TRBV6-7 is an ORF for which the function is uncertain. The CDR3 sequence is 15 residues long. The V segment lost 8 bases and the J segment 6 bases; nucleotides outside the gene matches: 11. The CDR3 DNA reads TGTGCCAGCCGGACTTCGACAGGGGCGGATGAAAAACTGTTTTTT. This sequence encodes CASRTSTGADEKLFF.

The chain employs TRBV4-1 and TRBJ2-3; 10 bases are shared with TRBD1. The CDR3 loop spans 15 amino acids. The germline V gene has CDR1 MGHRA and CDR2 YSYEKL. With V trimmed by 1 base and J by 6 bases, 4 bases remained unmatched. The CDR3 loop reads CASSQGGQGRDTQYF. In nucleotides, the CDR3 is TGCGCCAGCAGCCAAGGGGGACAGGGGAGGGATACGCAGTATTTT.

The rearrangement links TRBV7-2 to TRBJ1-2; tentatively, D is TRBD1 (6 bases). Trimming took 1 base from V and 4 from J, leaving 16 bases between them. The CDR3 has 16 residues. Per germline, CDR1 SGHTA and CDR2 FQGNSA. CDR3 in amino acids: CASSLDAQGRGYGYTF. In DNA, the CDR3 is TGTGCCAGCAGCTTAGATGCGCAGGGGCGCGGCTATGGCTACACCTTC.

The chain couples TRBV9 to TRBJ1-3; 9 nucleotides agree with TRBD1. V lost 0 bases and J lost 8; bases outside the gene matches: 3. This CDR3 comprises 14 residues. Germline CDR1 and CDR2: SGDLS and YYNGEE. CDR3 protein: CASSVEGQGYTIYF. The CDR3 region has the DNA TGTGCCAGCAGCGTAGAGGGACAGGGCTACACCATATATTTT.

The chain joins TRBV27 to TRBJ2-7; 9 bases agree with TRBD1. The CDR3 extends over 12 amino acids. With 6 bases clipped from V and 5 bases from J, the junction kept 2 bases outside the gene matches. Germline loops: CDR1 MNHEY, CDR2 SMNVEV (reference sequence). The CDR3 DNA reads TGTGCCAGCAGGACAGGGGGTGACGAGCAGTACTTC. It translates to CASRTGGDEQYF.

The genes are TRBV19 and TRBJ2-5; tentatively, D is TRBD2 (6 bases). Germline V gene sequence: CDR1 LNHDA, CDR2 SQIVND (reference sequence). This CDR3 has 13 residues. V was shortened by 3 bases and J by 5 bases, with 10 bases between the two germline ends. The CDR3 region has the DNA TGTGCCAGTAGTATCGTCGGGAGTGAGACCCAGTACTTC. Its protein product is CASSIVGSETQYF.

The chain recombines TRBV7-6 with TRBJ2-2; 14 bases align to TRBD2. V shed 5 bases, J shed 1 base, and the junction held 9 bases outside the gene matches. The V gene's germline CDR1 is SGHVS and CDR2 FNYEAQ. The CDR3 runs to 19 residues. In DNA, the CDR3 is TGTGCCAGCAGCGTCGGGACTAGCGGGAGCGGGCGGAACACCGGGGAGCTGTTTTTT. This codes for CASSVGTSGSGRNTGELFF.

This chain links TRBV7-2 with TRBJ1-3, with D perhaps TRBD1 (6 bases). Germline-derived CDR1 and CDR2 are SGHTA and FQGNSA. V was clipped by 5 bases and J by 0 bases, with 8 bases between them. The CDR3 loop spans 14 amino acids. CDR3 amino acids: CASSRDISGNTIYF. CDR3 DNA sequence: TGTGCCAGCAGCCGGGACATCTCTGGAAACACCATATATTTT.

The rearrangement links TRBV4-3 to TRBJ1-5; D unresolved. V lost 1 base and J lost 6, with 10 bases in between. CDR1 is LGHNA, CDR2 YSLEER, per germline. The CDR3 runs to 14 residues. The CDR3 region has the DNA TGCGCCAGCAGCCAAGTGGTATCGGGTCAGCCCCAGCATTTT. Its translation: CASSQVVSGQPQHF.

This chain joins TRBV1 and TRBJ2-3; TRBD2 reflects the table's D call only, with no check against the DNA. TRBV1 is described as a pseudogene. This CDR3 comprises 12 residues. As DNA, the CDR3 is TGCACCAGCAGCCTCCGAGGCGGGACGCAGTATTTT. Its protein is CTSSLRGGTQYF.

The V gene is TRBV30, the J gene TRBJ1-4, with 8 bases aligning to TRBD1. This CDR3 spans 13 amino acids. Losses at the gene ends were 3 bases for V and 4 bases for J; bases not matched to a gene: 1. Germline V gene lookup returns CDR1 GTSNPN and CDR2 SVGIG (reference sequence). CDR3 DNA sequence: TGTGCCTGGAGGGGACAGGTTAATGAAAAACTGTTTTTT. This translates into CAWRGQVNEKLFF.

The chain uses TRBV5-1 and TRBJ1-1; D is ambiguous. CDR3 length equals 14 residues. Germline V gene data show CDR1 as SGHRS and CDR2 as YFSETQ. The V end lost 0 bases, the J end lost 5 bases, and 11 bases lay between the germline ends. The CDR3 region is CASSLEPQVTEAFF. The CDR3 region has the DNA TGCGCCAGCAGCTTGGAGCCCCAAGTGACTGAAGCTTTCTTT. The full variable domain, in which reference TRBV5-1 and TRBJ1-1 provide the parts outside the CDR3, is KAGVTQTPRYLIKTRGQQVTLSCSPISGHRSVSWYQQTPGQGLQFLFEYFSETQRNKGNFPGRFSGRQFSNSRSEMNVSTLELGDSALYLCASSLEPQVTEAFFGQGTRLTVV.

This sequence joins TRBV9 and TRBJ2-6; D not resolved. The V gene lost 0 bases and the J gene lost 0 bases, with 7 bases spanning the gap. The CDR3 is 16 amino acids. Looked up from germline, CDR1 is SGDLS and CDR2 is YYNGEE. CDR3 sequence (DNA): TGTGCCAGCAGCGTAGCTTGGAGCTCTGGGGCCAACGTCCTGACTTTC. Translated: CASSVAWSSGANVLTF.

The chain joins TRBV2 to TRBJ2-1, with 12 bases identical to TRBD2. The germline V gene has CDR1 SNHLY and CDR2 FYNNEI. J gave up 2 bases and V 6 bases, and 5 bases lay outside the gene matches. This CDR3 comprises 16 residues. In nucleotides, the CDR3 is TGTGCCAGCAGACCAGGACTAGCGGGGACCTACAATGAGCAGTTCTTC. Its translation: CASRPGLAGTYNEQFF.

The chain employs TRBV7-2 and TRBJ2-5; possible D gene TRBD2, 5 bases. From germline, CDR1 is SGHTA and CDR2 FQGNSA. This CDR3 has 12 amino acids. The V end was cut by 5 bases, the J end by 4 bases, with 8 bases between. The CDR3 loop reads CASSQSGETQYF. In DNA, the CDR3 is TGTGCCAGCAGCCAGAGCGGAGAGACCCAGTACTTC.

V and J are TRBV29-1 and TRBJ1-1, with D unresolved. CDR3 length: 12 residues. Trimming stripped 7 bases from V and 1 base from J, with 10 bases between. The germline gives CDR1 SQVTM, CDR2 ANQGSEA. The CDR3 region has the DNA TGCAGCGGGACTAGAGGGAACACTGAAGCTTTCTTT. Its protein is CSGTRGNTEAFF.

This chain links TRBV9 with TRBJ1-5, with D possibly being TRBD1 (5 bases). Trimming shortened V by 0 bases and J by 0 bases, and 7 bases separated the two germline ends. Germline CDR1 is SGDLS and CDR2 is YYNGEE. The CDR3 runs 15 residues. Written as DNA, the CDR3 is TGTGCCAGCAGCGTAGTAGGGGCTAGCAATCAGCCCCAGCATTTT. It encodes CASSVVGASNQPQHF. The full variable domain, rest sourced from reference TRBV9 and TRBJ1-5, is DSGVTQTPKHLITATGQRVTLRCSPRSGDLSVYWYQQSLDQGLQFLIQYYNGEERAKGNILERFSAQQFPDLHSELNLSSLELGDSALYFCASSVVGASNQPQHFGDGTRLSIL.

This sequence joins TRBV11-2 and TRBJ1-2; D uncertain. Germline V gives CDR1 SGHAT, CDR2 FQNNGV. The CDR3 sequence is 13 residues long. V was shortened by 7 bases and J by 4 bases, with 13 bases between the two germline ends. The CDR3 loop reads CASNPPGLYGYTF. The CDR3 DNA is TGTGCCAGCAACCCCCCAGGCCTCTATGGCTACACCTTC.